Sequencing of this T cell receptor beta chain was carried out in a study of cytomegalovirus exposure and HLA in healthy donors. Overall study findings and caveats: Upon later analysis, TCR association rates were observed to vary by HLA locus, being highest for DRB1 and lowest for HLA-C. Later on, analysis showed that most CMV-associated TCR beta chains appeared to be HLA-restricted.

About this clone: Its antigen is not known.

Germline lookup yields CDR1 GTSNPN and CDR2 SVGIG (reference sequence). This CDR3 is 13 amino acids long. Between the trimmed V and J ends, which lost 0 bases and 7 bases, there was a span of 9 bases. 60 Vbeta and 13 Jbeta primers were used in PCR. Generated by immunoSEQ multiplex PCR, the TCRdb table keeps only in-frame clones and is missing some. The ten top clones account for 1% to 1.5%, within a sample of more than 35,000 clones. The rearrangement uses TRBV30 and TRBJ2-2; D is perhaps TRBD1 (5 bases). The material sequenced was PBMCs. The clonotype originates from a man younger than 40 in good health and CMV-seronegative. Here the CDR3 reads CAWSVRTFGELFF. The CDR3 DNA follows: TGTGCCTGGAGTGTCCGGACATTCGGGGAGCTGTTTTTT.